The rows below give T cell receptor beta chains drawn from one sample of a study of blood T cell repertoires in COVID-19. Sequenced by immunoSEQ multiplex PCR; TCRdb stores in-frame clones only, minus some. The sample consists of roughly 150,000 clones, around 82% of them appearing once. Sequencing was carried out using peripheral blood. These receptors originate from a man in his 70s with active or convalescent COVID-19. The CDR3 runs from the conserved cysteine through the conserved F or W. D genes are given only for firm matches. Expanded clones get a size class; other rows say once, few or many, or leave the size out.

V,size,J,D,CDR3,DNA
TRBV4-3,-,TRBJ1-2,-,CASSPGMSRGANYGYTF,TGCGCCAGCAGCCCCGGGATGTCTCGCGGAGCTAACTATGGCTACACCTTC
TRBV30,-,TRBJ2-7,-,CAWTDDSYEQYF,TGTGCCTGGACTGACGACAGTTACGAGCAGTACTTC
TRBV24-1,-,TRBJ2-3,TRBD1,CATSDRQGAVDTQYF,TGTGCCACCAGTGATCGACAGGGGGCCGTAGATACGCAGTATTTT
TRBV3-1/TRBV3-2,-,TRBJ2-5,-,CASSQKTGQETQYF,TGTGCCAGCAGCCAGAAAACAGGCCAAGAGACCCAGTACTTC
TRBV5-1,-,TRBJ1-1,-,CASSLWQFSGPPASNTEAFF,TGCGCCAGCAGCTTGTGGCAGTTCAGTGGTCCCCCCGCTTCGAACACTGAAGCTTTCTTT
TRBV11-2,-,TRBJ1-5,-,CASSAGVISNQPQHF,TGTGCCAGCAGCGCAGGGGTCATTAGCAATCAGCCCCAGCATTTT
TRBV6-5,-,TRBJ2-3,TRBD2,CASSYTGGTSTDTQYF,TGTGCCAGCAGTTATACGGGGGGAACTAGCACAGATACGCAGTATTTT
TRBV4-1,-,TRBJ1-2,-,CASSQDPGDNYGYTF,TGCGCCAGCAGCCAAGATCCAGGGGATAACTATGGCTACACCTTC
TRBV10-1,-,TRBJ2-3,TRBD2,CASSVRTSGGYSDTQYF,TGCGCCAGCAGTGTCCGGACTAGCGGGGGATATTCAGATACGCAGTATTTT
TRBV19,-,TRBJ1-4,TRBD1,CASSFRQGAKGREKLFF,TGTGCCAGTAGTTTCCGACAGGGGGCTAAGGGGCGAGAAAAACTGTTTTTT
TRBV5-6,-,TRBJ2-7,TRBD1,CASSWGGQGYYEQYF,TGTGCCAGCAGCTGGGGGGGACAGGGTTACTACGAGCAGTACTTC
TRBV5-1,-,TRBJ1-2,-,CASSLGTATGGYTF,TGCGCCAGCAGCTTGGGCACAGCGACGGGGGGCTACACCTTC
TRBV5-4,many,TRBJ1-3,-,CASSFGVSGNTIYF,TGTGCCAGCAGCTTCGGAGTGTCTGGAAACACCATATATTTT
TRBV4-3,-,TRBJ2-3,-,CASSQQGPYTDTQYF,TGCGCCAGCAGCCAACAGGGGCCATACACAGATACGCAGTATTTT
TRBV5-4,-,TRBJ1-1,TRBD1,CASSIDREPEAFF,TGTGCCAGCAGCATCGACAGGGAGCCTGAAGCTTTCTTT
TRBV5-5,few,TRBJ1-3,-,CASSLQTGAGNTIYF,TGTGCCAGCAGCCTACAGACAGGAGCTGGAAACACCATATATTTT
TRBV14,few,TRBJ1-4,TRBD1,CASSQTGGASAELFF,TGTGCCAGCAGCCAAACAGGGGGCGCATCGGCGGAACTGTTTTTT
TRBV28,-,TRBJ1-2,TRBD1,CASSLFPGQGQGNYGYTF,TGTGCCAGCAGTTTATTTCCCGGACAGGGGCAAGGGAACTATGGCTACACCTTC
TRBV4-3,once,TRBJ1-1,-,CASSQDINRDNTEAFF,TGCGCCAGCAGCCAAGATATCAACAGGGATAACACTGAAGCTTTCTTT
TRBV25-1,few,TRBJ2-7,TRBD1,CASSEPQKTGSSYEQYF,TGTGCCAGCAGTGAACCCCAGAAGACAGGGTCCTCCTACGAGCAGTACTTC
TRBV19,-,TRBJ1-3,TRBD1,CASSIDRDSGNTIYF,TGTGCCAGTAGTATTGACAGGGACTCTGGAAACACCATATATTTT
TRBV7-2,-,TRBJ1-2,TRBD1,CASSLRGTGPWGRNYGYTF,TGTGCCAGCAGCTTAAGAGGGACAGGGCCTTGGGGTAGGAACTATGGCTACACCTTC
TRBV5-1,-,TRBJ2-7,TRBD1,CASSRGQDYEQYF,TGCGCCAGCAGCAGAGGACAGGACTACGAGCAGTACTTC
TRBV28,once,TRBJ1-5,-,CASSQRFPGAQPQHF,TGTGCCAGCAGTCAAAGGTTCCCCGGAGCGCAGCCCCAGCATTTT
TRBV19,once,TRBJ1-6,TRBD1,CASSQGQGRTSPLHF,TGTGCCAGTAGTCAGGGACAGGGGAGGACTTCACCCCTCCACTTT
TRBV5-5,few,TRBJ1-5,-,CASSLGHNNQPQHF,TGTGCCAGCAGCTTGGGGCACAACAATCAGCCCCAGCATTTT
TRBV5-6,-,TRBJ1-1,-,CASSAGTLDTEAFF,TGTGCCAGCAGCGCGGGAACGCTTGACACTGAAGCTTTCTTT
TRBV11-2,-,TRBJ2-3,-,CASSPQGWTDTQYF,TGTGCCAGCAGCCCCCAGGGCTGGACAGATACGCAGTATTTT
TRBV15,-,TRBJ1-1,TRBD1,CATSRGQGVTEAFF,TGTGCCACCAGCAGGGGACAGGGAGTAACTGAAGCTTTCTTT
TRBV7-9,-,TRBJ2-7,TRBD1,CASSLARGQGPYEQYF,TGTGCCAGCAGCTTAGCGCGGGGACAGGGACCCTACGAGCAGTACTTC
TRBV30,-,TRBJ2-7,-,CAWSGQGPIYEQYF,TGTGCCTGGAGTGGGCAGGGGCCAATCTACGAGCAGTACTTC
TRBV28,-,TRBJ2-5,-,CASSTRRLPQETQYF,TGTGCCAGCAGTACGAGGCGTCTACCCCAAGAGACCCAGTACTTC
TRBV27,-,TRBJ1-1,-,CASKGHQNTEAFF,TGTGCCAGTAAAGGACATCAGAACACTGAAGCTTTCTTT
TRBV5-4,once,TRBJ1-1,-,CASSRDSAEAFF,TGTGCCAGCAGCCGAGACAGCGCTGAAGCTTTCTTT
TRBV11-2,once,TRBJ2-4,-,CASSLVRTVLKNIQYF,TGTGCCAGCAGCTTAGTCCGGACAGTCCTTAAAAACATTCAGTACTTC
TRBV3-1/TRBV3-2,-,TRBJ1-2,-,CASSERDTNGYTF,TGTGCCAGCAGCGAACGGGACACCAATGGCTACACCTTC
TRBV19,-,TRBJ1-3,-,CASSQSGNTIYF,TGTGCCAGTAGTCAGTCTGGAAACACCATATATTTT